One and the same sample provided the 29 T cell receptor beta chains below, sequenced in a study of blood T cell repertoires in COVID-19. This table comes from immunoSEQ multiplex PCR, and its TCRdb copy is limited to in-frame clones, with some not included. Of 80,000 to 95,000 clones listed, about nine tenths are singletons. The sequencing input was peripheral blood. These receptors came from a woman in her 70s with acute or convalescent COVID-19.

The chain combines TRBV28 with TRBJ1-4; 9 nucleotides align to TRBD1. The CDR3 length is 13 residues. The V and J ends lost 1 base and 11 bases, in that order; junction bases with no gene match: 2. Per the germline V gene, CDR1 is MDHEN and CDR2 is SYDVKM. CDR3 region: CASSLLTGGKLFF. As DNA, the CDR3 is TGTGCCAGCAGTTTATTGACAGGGGGGAAACTGTTTTTT.

The DNA of the CDR3 is TGCGCCAGCAGCCCACAAGGAGGGACAGGGGTTTGGGAGCAGTACTTC. Protein product: CASSPQGGTGVWEQYF. This sequence joins TRBV5-1 and TRBJ2-7; 10 bases match TRBD1. The CDR3 covers 16 residues. CDR1 and CDR2 (germline): SGHRS, YFSETQ. The V and J ends lost 4 bases and 7 bases, in that order; junction bases with no gene match: 14.

The rearrangement links TRBV24-1 to TRBJ1-5; TRBD1 agrees at 7 bases. CDR3 size: 12 residues. Germline CDR1 reads KGHDR; CDR2 reads SFDVKD. J gave up 5 bases and V 10 bases, and 4 bases lay outside the gene matches. CDR3: CATGTEHQPQHF. The CDR3 coding sequence is TGTGCCACAGGGACAGAGCATCAGCCCCAGCATTTT.

V gene TRBV5-1 combines with J gene TRBJ2-7; tentative D call: TRBD1 (6 bases). CDR3 size: 13 residues. V dropped 0 bases and J dropped 6 bases, with 10 bases sitting between them. Germline CDR1 SGHRS, CDR2 YFSETQ. For the CDR3, the DNA is TGCGCCAGCAGCTTGGCCGGGACAACCGAGCAGTACGTC. Translating it yields CASSLAGTTEQYV.

The rearrangement joins TRBV2 to TRBJ1-5; TRBD1 might be the D (5 bases). CDR3 length: 16 amino acids. Germline assignment: CDR1 SNHLY and CDR2 FYNNEI. Trimming cost V 5 bases and J 4 bases, with 18 bases left between them. The DNA of the CDR3 is TGTGCCAGCAGTAATCTAGACAGCGCAATTAATCAGCCCCAGCATTTT. The encoded protein is CASSNLDSAINQPQHF.

The genes are TRBV19 and TRBJ1-4, with D perhaps TRBD1 (6 bases). V lost 7 bases, J lost 7 bases, and 13 bases lay in between. This CDR3 is 13 amino acids long. Germline V gene sequence: CDR1 LNHDA, CDR2 SQIVND (reference sequence). The CDR3 coding sequence is TGTGCCAGTACCGCGGCAGGGGCTGAAAAACTGTTTTTT. It is translated as CASTAAGAEKLFF.

This chain connects TRBV29-1 to TRBJ1-1; D gene ambiguous. CDR3 size: 13 residues. Trimming removed 6 bases from V and 9 bases from J, with 20 bases in between. The V gene's germline CDR1 is SQVTM and CDR2 ANQGSEA. The CDR3, as DNA: TGCAGCGTCTCATTTTTTAGACGGACTAAAGCTTTCTTT. Its translation is CSVSFFRRTKAFF. The full variable domain, its missing parts supplied by reference TRBV29-1 and TRBJ1-1, is SAVISQKPSRDICQRGTSLTIQCQVDSQVTMMFWYRQQPGQSLTLIATANQGSEATYESGFVIDKFPISRPNLTFSTLTVSNMSPEDSSIYLCSVSFFRRTKAFFGQGTRLTVV.

V gene TRBV3-1 (or the pseudogene TRBV3-2) combines with J gene TRBJ2-7; TRBD1 matches at 9 bases. The CDR3 has 15 residues. The germline V gene has CDR1 LGHDT and CDR2 YNNKEL (reference sequence). J was trimmed by 6 bases and V by 3 bases; bases with no gene match: 9. In nucleotides, the CDR3 is TGTGCCAGCAGCCAGGCCCGGGACAGGGCCCTCGAGCAGTACTTC. Residues: CASSQARDRALEQYF.

In its sample, this clone was seen once. The gene calls are TRBV6-6 and TRBJ1-2; possibly TRBD1 for D (6 bases). With 5 bases removed from V and 4 bases from J, the gap between germline ends came to 11 bases. Germline loops: CDR1 MNHNY, CDR2 SVGAGI (reference sequence). The CDR3 is 13 residues long. The DNA for the CDR3 is TGTGCCAGCAGTACAGGGTGGGCCTATGGCTACACCTTC. Its protein product is CASSTGWAYGYTF.

This chain links TRBV6-6 with TRBJ2-6; 9 positions agree with TRBD1. CDR1 is MNHNY, CDR2 SVGAGI, per germline (reference sequence). The V segment lost 5 bases and the J segment 5 bases; nucleotides outside the gene matches: 16. This CDR3 has 19 residues. CDR3 amino acids: CASSRRDREASRRANVLTF. The DNA of the CDR3 is TGTGCCAGCAGTCGCCGGGACAGGGAGGCTTCAAGGCGGGCCAACGTCCTGACTTTC.

The rearrangement joins TRBV15 to TRBJ2-1; TRBD2 agrees at 11 bases. This CDR3 spans 15 amino acids. V dropped 1 base and J dropped 10; count of bases not matched to a gene: 6. Germline V gives CDR1 LNHNV, CDR2 YYDKDF (reference sequence). The CDR3 here is CATSRVLAGVREQFF. The CDR3 DNA reads as TGTGCCACCAGCAGAGTACTAGCGGGAGTCAGGGAGCAGTTCTTC.

This chain joins TRBV3-1 (or the pseudogene TRBV3-2) and TRBJ1-1; D unclear. Looked up from germline, CDR1 is LGHDT and CDR2 is YNNKEL (reference sequence). Trimming pared 4 bases from V and 0 bases from J, leaving 12 bases between. The CDR3 extends over 15 amino acids. The CDR3 reads CASSPHSGLNTEAFF. The CDR3 DNA reads TGTGCCAGCAGCCCACATTCTGGGCTGAACACTGAAGCTTTCTTT.

The chain has TRBV11-1 and TRBJ1-2; D may be TRBD1 (5 bases). The length of the CDR3 is 13 residues. The ends were cut back, 2 bases at V and 3 bases at J, with 7 bases in the middle. CDR1 and CDR2 from the germline V gene are SGHAT and FQDESV (reference sequence). Here the CDR3 DNA reads TGTGCCAGCAGCTTACAGGGCTACTATGGCTACACCTTC. The encoded protein is CASSLQGYYGYTF. The full variable domain, in which reference TRBV11-1 and TRBJ1-2 provide the parts outside the CDR3, is EAEVAQSPRYKITEKSQAVAFWCDPISGHATLYWYRQILGQGPELLVQFQDESVVDDSQLPKDRFSAERLKGVDSTLKIQPAELGDSAMYLCASSLQGYYGYTFGSGTRLTVV.

The CDR3 nucleotides are TGTGCCAGCAGCCAAGTTGGACTAGTAGCCTACGAGCAGTACTTC. Protein: CASSQVGLVAYEQYF. V is TRBV3-1 (or the pseudogene TRBV3-2) and J is TRBJ2-7, with 7 bases matching TRBD2. The V gene end was trimmed by 1 base and the J gene end by 2 bases; junction bases not matched to a gene: 5. This CDR3 is 15 amino acids long. The germline gives CDR1 LGHDT, CDR2 YNNKEL (reference sequence).

The V and J genes are TRBV19 and TRBJ2-3, with D possibly matching TRBD1 (5 bases). V was shortened by 3 bases and J by 0 bases, with 13 bases between the two germline ends. Germline values: CDR1 LNHDA, CDR2 SQIVND (reference sequence). The CDR3 runs 16 residues. In nucleotides, the CDR3 is TGTGCCAGTAGTATCCAAGACAGATCTAGCACAGATACGCAGTATTTT. Residues: CASSIQDRSSTDTQYF.

A remark on this clone: Other DNA sequences of this sample code for an identical CDR3. V usage is TRBV19 and J usage is TRBJ1-5; unclear D gene. Trimming shortened V by 3 bases and J by 3 bases, and 12 bases separated the two germline ends. This CDR3 comprises 15 residues. Per germline, CDR1 LNHDA and CDR2 SQIVND (reference sequence). CDR3 sequence: CASSILGGVNQPQHF. For the CDR3, the DNA is TGTGCCAGTAGTATTCTAGGCGGGGTCAATCAGCCCCAGCATTTT.

The CDR3: CASSFSGSYETQYF. CDR3 in DNA: TGTGCCAGCAGCTTTAGCGGGAGTTATGAGACCCAGTACTTC. The chain joins TRBV7-2 to TRBJ2-5; 9 nucleotides align to TRBD2. The CDR3 spans 14 residues. V gave up 3 bases and J gave up 5 bases; unmatched junction bases: 4. Germline CDR1 and CDR2: SGHTA and FQGNSA.

This clone was seen just once. The chain links TRBV28 to TRBJ2-1; 9 bases are a match to TRBD2. Germline loops: CDR1 MDHEN, CDR2 SYDVKM. CDR3 length: 15 residues. The J segment lost 5 bases and the V segment lost 5 bases, leaving 7 bases of the junction unmatched. The CDR3 DNA follows: TGTGCCAGCAGTCCCGGGACTAGCCGGCACAATGAGCAGTTCTTC. The encoded protein is CASSPGTSRHNEQFF.

The rearrangement joins TRBV10-3 to TRBJ1-5; a possible D gene is TRBD1 (6 bases). CDR3 length: 15 amino acids. Trimming pared 6 bases from V and 4 bases from J, leaving 16 bases between. Germline CDR1 ENHRY, CDR2 SYGVKD. CDR3 in DNA: TGTGCCATCAGGGACAGTAATGGGGGAAATCAGCCCCAGCATTTT. Translating it yields CAIRDSNGGNQPQHF.

This clone was observed a single time. The V gene is TRBV6-5, the J gene TRBJ1-5; D is possibly TRBD1 (6 bases). The germline V and J ends were trimmed by 4 bases and 6 bases, with 13 bases remaining between them. CDR1 is MNHEY, CDR2 SVGAGI, per germline. This CDR3 contains 14 residues. In nucleotides, the CDR3 is TGTGCCAGCAGTTTCAGGGAGGGGGGTCAGCCCCAGCATTTT. This encodes CASSFREGGQPQHF.

The chain links TRBV15 to TRBJ1-5, with a possible D match to TRBD1 (6 bases). V lost 2 bases to trimming and J lost 4 bases, with 9 bases between them. Germline V lookup: CDR1 LNHNV, CDR2 YYDKDF (reference sequence). This CDR3 spans 14 amino acids. The CDR3 is CATSRQGTNQPQHF. The CDR3, as DNA: TGTGCCACCAGCAGACAGGGGACAAATCAGCCCCAGCATTTT.

This chain joins TRBV30 and TRBJ1-5; TRBD1 might be the D (6 bases). From germline, CDR1 is GTSNPN and CDR2 SVGIG (reference sequence). Trimming cost V 4 bases and J 1 base, with 8 bases left between them. The CDR3 runs 13 residues. DNA for the CDR3: TGTGCCTGGAACAGGGTAAGCAATCAGCCCCAGCATTTT. Amino acids: CAWNRVSNQPQHF.

There are a few counts of this clone. The gene calls are TRBV28 and TRBJ1-2; the match to TRBD1 covers 7 bases. This CDR3 contains 11 residues. After removal of 5 bases from V and 13 bases from J, the junction contained 7 bases not matched to a gene. Looked up from germline, CDR1 is MDHEN and CDR2 is SYDVKM. The chain's CDR3 is CASSRDRARTF. CDR3 nucleotides: TGTGCCAGCAGTCGCGACAGGGCCCGCACCTTC.

The chain is built from TRBV19 and TRBJ2-7; the D gene is possibly TRBD1 (5 bases). The CDR3 is made up of 12 amino acids. V dropped 10 bases and J dropped 2 bases, with 12 bases sitting between them. Germline CDR1 LNHDA, CDR2 SQIVND (reference sequence). DNA of the CDR3: TGTGCCATAGACAGTCTCGCCTACGAGCAGTACGTC. It encodes CAIDSLAYEQYV.

The chain couples TRBV19 to TRBJ2-2, with 15 bases that match TRBD2. Germline values: CDR1 LNHDA, CDR2 SQIVND (reference sequence). Trimming removed 5 bases from V and 5 bases from J; junction bases left unmatched: 6. The CDR3 covers 17 residues. The CDR3 is CASSPPGLAGGTGELFF. The CDR3, as DNA: TGTGCCAGTAGTCCCCCGGGACTAGCGGGAGGAACCGGGGAGCTGTTTTTT.

V usage is TRBV2 and J usage is TRBJ2-7; 9 bases match TRBD1. V shed 9 bases, J shed 5 bases, and the junction held 5 bases outside the gene matches. CDR3 length: 12 amino acids. CDR1 is SNHLY, CDR2 FYNNEI, per germline. The CDR3 is CARLGQGNEQYV. CDR3 DNA: TGTGCCAGATTGGGACAGGGCAACGAGCAGTACGTC.

This chain joins TRBV6-4 and TRBJ2-2; TRBD2 matches 8 bases. CDR3 length: 15 residues. Germline CDR1 reads MRHNA; CDR2 reads SNTAGT. V was clipped by 4 bases and J by 5 bases; unmatched bases: 6. The CDR3 DNA is TGTGCCAGCAGTGCCCATAGCGGGGCTACCGGGGAGCTGTTTTTT. It codes for CASSAHSGATGELFF.

The chain employs TRBV14 and TRBJ1-3, with 7 bases that match TRBD1. Looked up from germline, CDR1 is SGHDN and CDR2 is FVKESK. V was pared by 4 bases and J by 8 bases, with 11 bases of the junction left unmatched. The length of the CDR3 is 15 residues. Written as DNA, the CDR3 is TGTGCCAGCAGCCGACAGGGTGATTCCGCGCACACCATATATTTT. Translating it yields CASSRQGDSAHTIYF.

The chain uses TRBV28 and TRBJ1-5, with 9 bases that match TRBD1. The length of the CDR3 is 15 residues. Germline V gives CDR1 MDHEN, CDR2 SYDVKM. The V and J ends lost 2 bases and 7 bases, in that order; junction bases with no gene match: 6. CDR3 residues: CASSLDRGGGQPQHF. The CDR3 region has the DNA TGTGCCAGCAGTTTAGACAGGGGGGGAGGACAGCCCCAGCATTTT.